This T cell receptor (beta chain) was sequenced during a study of cytomegalovirus exposure and HLA in healthy donors. Whole-study findings and limits: With high specificity and sensitivity, the classifier reportedly diagnosed cytomegalovirus status. TCR sequences were mostly rare, though some public TCRs occurred in many donors. Across donors, sequencing depth was assumed by presence/absence analyses to be roughly uniform.

It was with 60 Vbeta and 13 Jbeta primers that the PCR ran. The repertoire was sequenced with immunoSEQ multiplex PCR; TCRdb's copy has only in-frame clones and lacks some. The top ten clones hold approximately 9.7% of a sample with 140,000 to 150,000 clones, approximately 82% of them seen once. Details on this clone: Its antigen is unidentified.

The V gene lost 5 bases and the J gene lost 2 bases, with 12 bases spanning the gap. The germline CDR1 and CDR2 sequences are MGHDK and SYGVNS. The CDR3 length is 14 residues. Sequences were obtained from PBMCs. The receptor was isolated from a woman aged 60 to 75 in good health and CMV-seropositive. The rearrangement joins TRBV25-1 to TRBJ1-2; D might be TRBD1 (6 bases). The CDR3 DNA reads as TGTGCCAGCAGTACCACTGGACAGAACTATGGCTACACCTTC. Amino acid sequence: CASSTTGQNYGYTF.